This paragraph covers one T cell receptor beta chain sequence. Its antigen is not identified. No patient had autoimmune disease or received systemic immunosuppression. This specimen belongs to a study of OX40 agonist ivuxolimab in advanced cancers. Findings and limits, study-wide: Antigen targets of the expanded peripheral T cells went undetermined.

Some clones are missing from TCRdb's copy, which holds only in-frame ones; the method was immunoSEQ multiplex PCR. This sample has tens of thousands of clones, with around nine tenths found just once. The CDR3 runs to 18 residues. The sequenced sample was CD4+ or CD8+ T cells sorted from blood, obtained in a trial of the OX40 agonist ivuxolimab. The chain carries TRBV21-1 and TRBJ1-5. TRBV21-1 is designated a pseudogene. The source of this sequence is an adult with an advanced solid tumor such as melanoma, head and neck, liver or kidney cancer. The CDR3 loop reads CASSNNRRVTNSNQPQHF. The CDR3 nucleotides read TGTGCCAGCAGCAACAACCGGAGGGTTACTAATAGCAATCAGCCCCAGCATTTT.